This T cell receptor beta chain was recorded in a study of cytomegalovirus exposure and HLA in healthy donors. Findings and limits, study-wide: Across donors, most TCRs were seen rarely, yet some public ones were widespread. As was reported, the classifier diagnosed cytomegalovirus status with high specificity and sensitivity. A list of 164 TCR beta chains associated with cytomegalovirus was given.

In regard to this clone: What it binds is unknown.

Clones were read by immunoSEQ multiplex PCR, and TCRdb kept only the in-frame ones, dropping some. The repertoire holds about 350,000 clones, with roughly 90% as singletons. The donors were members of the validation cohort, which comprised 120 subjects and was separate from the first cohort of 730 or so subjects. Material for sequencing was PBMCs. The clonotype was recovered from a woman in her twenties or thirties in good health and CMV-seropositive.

The CDR3 loop is CASSRGTEFYEQYF. In nucleotides, the CDR3 is TGTGCCAGCTCACGGGGAACAGAATTCTACGAGCAGTACTTC. The gene calls are TRBV18 and TRBJ2-7; no firm D call. The V and J ends lost 4 bases and 3 bases respectively, with 13 bases between them. The CDR3 extends over 14 amino acids. Germline assignment: CDR1 KGHSH and CDR2 LQKENI.